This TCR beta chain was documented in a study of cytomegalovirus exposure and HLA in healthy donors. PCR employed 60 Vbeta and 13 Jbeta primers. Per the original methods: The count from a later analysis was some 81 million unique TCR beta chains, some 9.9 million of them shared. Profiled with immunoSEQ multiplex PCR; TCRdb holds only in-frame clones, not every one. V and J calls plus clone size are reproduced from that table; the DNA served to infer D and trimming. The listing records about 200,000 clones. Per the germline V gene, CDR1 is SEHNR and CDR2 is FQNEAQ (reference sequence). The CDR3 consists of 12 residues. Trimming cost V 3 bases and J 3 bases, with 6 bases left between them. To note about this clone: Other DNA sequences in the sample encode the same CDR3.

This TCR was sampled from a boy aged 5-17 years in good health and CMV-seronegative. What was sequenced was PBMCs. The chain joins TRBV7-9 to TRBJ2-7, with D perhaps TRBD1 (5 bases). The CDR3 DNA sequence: TGTGCCAGCAGCTTGCAGGGCTACGAGCAGTACTTC. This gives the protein CASSLQGYEQYF. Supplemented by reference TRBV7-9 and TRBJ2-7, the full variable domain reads DTGVSQNPRHKITKRGQNVTFRCDPISEHNRLYWYRQTLGQGPEFLTYFQNEAQLEKSRLLSDRFSAERPKGSFSTLEIQRTEQGDSAMYLCASSLQGYEQYFGPGTRLTVT.